The 10 T cell receptor beta chains below were found in one sample sequenced in a study of cytomegalovirus exposure and HLA in healthy donors. Primers: 60 Vbeta forward and 13 Jbeta reverse. Libraries were prepared by immunoSEQ multiplex PCR; TCRdb keeps only in-frame clonotypes and omits some of them. Of about 140,000 clones listed, around 75% are singletons. Specimen: PBMCs. These receptors all stem from a female donor in good health and CMV-seronegative.

Concerning this clone itself: Other DNA sequences in the sample encode the same CDR3. The J gene is TRBJ2-1, the V gene TRBV27, with a weak D call TRBD1 (6 bases). V lost 2 bases to trimming and J lost 0 bases, with 8 bases between them. CDR3 length: 15 residues. Germline values: CDR1 MNHEY, CDR2 SMNVEV (reference sequence). Written as DNA, the CDR3 is TGTGCCAGCAGTTTACAGGGGAGCTCCTACAATGAGCAGTTCTTC. Its translation: CASSLQGSSYNEQFF.

CDR3 DNA: TGCGCCAGCAGCTTGGCCGAGGTCAACACTGAAGCTTTCTTT. It yields the protein CASSLAEVNTEAFF. The V gene is TRBV5-1, the J gene TRBJ1-1; D not resolved. CDR3 length: 14 amino acids. Germline CDR1 SGHRS, CDR2 YFSETQ. V was cut by 0 bases and J by 2 bases, with 8 bases left in between.

The V and J genes are TRBV28 and TRBJ2-1; 9 positions match TRBD2. Germline-derived CDR1 and CDR2 are MDHEN and SYDVKM. This CDR3 contains 17 residues. The J segment lost 4 bases and the V segment lost 5 bases, leaving 12 bases of the junction unmatched. DNA for the CDR3: TGTGCCAGCAGTCAACCCCCGCGCGGGAGGGAATACAATGAGCAGTTCTTC. As protein: CASSQPPRGREYNEQFF.

This clone has a single count. The gene calls are TRBV29-1 and TRBJ1-1, with 7 bases fitting TRBD1. Germline-derived CDR1 and CDR2 are SQVTM and ANQGSEA. CDR3 length: 14 residues. The V segment lost 2 bases and the J segment 4 bases; nucleotides outside the gene matches: 7. CDR3 loop: CSVETRQGRTEAFF. DNA for the CDR3: TGCAGCGTTGAAACCCGACAGGGTCGCACTGAAGCTTTCTTT.

The V and J genes are TRBV6-6 and TRBJ2-3; a possible D gene is TRBD1 (6 bases). V was cut by 0 bases and J by 5 bases, with 15 bases left in between. This CDR3 is 16 amino acids long. From germline, CDR1 is MNHNY and CDR2 SVGAGI (reference sequence). Here the CDR3 reads CASSYSMGHLGDTQYF. Written as DNA, the CDR3 is TGTGCCAGCAGTTACTCGATGGGACACCTTGGAGATACGCAGTATTTT.

This clone appeared once. The chain couples TRBV4-1 to TRBJ2-7; TRBD1 agrees at 7 bases. V was pared by 3 bases and J by 6 bases, with 2 bases of the junction left unmatched. There are 12 residues in the CDR3. Looked up from germline, CDR1 is MGHRA and CDR2 is YSYEKL. The CDR3 region is CASSQDRTEQYF. The CDR3 region has the DNA TGCGCCAGCAGCCAGGACAGGACCGAGCAGTACTTC.

The chain is built from TRBV6-6 and TRBJ2-7; tentatively, D is TRBD2 (5 bases). Germline V CDR1 and CDR2: MNHNY, SVGAGI (reference sequence). V was clipped by 5 bases and J by 9 bases, with 20 bases between them. The CDR3 is made up of 14 amino acids. The CDR3 coding sequence is TGTGCCAGCAGTCCCGGGGATAAACCCTTGGGGCAGTACTTC. It translates to CASSPGDKPLGQYF.

The J gene is TRBJ2-3, the V gene TRBV5-1; D may be TRBD2 (5 bases). Trimming cost V 1 base and J 0 bases, with 6 bases left between them. The germline V gene has CDR1 SGHRS and CDR2 YFSETQ. The CDR3 contains 14 residues. CDR3 protein: CASSLSGSTDTQYF. DNA of the CDR3: TGCGCCAGCAGCTTGTCGGGGAGCACAGATACGCAGTATTTT. Variable domain in full (rest from reference TRBV5-1 and TRBJ2-3): KAGVTQTPRYLIKTRGQQVTLSCSPISGHRSVSWYQQTPGQGLQFLFEYFSETQRNKGNFPGRFSGRQFSNSRSEMNVSTLELGDSALYLCASSLSGSTDTQYFGPGTRLTVL.

V gene TRBV2 combines with J gene TRBJ2-2, with 8 bases aligning to TRBD2. CDR3 size: 18 residues. Germline CDR1 and CDR2: SNHLY and FYNNEI. V shed 7 bases, J shed 0 bases, and the junction held 13 bases outside the gene matches. This CDR3 reads CASTGLAGRTSNTGELFF. In DNA, the CDR3 is TGTGCCAGCACTGGGCTAGCGGGTCGCACGTCGAACACCGGGGAGCTGTTTTTT.

This chain uses TRBV6-1 with TRBJ1-5; D is ambiguous. CDR3 length equals 14 residues. Trimming cost V 8 bases and J 4 bases, with 15 bases left between them. Germline V gives CDR1 MNHNS, CDR2 SASEGT. As DNA, the CDR3 is TGTGCCAGCGTTATGGGGAGGTCAAATCAGCCCCAGCATTTT. This gives the protein CASVMGRSNQPQHF.